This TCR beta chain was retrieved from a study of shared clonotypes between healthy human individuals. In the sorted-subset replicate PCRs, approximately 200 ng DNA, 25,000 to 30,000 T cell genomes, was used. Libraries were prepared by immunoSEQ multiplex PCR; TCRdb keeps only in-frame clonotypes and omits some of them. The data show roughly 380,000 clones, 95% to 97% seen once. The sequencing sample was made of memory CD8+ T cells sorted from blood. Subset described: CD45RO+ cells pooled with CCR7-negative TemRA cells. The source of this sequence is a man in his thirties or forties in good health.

CDR3: CASSLDHTYEQYF. The CDR3 DNA reads as TGTGCCAGCAGCTTAGATCACACCTACGAGCAGTACTTC. This chain connects TRBV11-3 to TRBJ2-7; D gene ambiguous. V shed 0 bases and J shed 2 bases, with 5 bases lying between them. Germline V gene lookup returns CDR1 SGHNT and CDR2 YENEEA. CDR3 length: 13 amino acids. Full variable domain (remainder filled in from reference TRBV11-3 and TRBJ2-7): EAGVVQSPRYKIIEKKQPVAFWCNPISGHNTLYWYLQNLGQGPELLIRYENEEAVDDSQLPKDRFSAERLKGVDSTLKIQPAELGDSAVYLCASSLDHTYEQYFGPGTRLTVT.